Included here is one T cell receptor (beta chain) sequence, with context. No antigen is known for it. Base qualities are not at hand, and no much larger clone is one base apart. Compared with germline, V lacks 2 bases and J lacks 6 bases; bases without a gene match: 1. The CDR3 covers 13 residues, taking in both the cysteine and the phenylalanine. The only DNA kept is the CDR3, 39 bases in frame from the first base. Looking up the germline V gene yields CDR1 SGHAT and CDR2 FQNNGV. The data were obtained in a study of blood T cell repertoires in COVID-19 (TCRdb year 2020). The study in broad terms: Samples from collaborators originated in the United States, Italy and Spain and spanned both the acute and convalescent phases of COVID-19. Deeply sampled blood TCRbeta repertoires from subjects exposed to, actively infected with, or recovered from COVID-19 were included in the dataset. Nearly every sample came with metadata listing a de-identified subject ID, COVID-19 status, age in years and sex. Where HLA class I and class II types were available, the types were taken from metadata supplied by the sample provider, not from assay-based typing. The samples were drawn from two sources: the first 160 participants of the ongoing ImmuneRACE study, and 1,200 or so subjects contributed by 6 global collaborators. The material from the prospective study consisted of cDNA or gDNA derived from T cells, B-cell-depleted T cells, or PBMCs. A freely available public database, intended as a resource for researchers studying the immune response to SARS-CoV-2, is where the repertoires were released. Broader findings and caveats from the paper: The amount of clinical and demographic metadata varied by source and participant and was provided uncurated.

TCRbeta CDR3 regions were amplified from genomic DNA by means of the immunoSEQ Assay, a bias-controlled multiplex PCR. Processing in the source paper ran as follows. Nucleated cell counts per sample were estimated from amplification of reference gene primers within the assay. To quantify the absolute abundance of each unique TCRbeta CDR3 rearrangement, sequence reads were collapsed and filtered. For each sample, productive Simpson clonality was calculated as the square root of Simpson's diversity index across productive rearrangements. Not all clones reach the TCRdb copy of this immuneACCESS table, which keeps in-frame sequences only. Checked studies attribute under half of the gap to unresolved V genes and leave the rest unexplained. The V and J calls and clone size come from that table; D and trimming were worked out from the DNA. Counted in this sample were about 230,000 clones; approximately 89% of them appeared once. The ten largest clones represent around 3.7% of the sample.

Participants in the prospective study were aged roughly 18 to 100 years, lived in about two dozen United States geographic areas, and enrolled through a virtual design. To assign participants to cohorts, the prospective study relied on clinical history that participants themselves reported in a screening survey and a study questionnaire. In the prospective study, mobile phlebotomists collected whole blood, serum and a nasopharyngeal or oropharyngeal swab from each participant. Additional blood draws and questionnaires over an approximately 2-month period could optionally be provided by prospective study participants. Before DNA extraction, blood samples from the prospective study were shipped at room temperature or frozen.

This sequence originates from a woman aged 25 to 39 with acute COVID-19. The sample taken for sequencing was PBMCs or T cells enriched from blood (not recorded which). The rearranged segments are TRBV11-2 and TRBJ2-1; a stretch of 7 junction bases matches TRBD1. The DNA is TGTGCCAGCAGCTTACCAGGGGGCAATGAGCAGTTCTTC. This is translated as CASSLPGGNEQFF.